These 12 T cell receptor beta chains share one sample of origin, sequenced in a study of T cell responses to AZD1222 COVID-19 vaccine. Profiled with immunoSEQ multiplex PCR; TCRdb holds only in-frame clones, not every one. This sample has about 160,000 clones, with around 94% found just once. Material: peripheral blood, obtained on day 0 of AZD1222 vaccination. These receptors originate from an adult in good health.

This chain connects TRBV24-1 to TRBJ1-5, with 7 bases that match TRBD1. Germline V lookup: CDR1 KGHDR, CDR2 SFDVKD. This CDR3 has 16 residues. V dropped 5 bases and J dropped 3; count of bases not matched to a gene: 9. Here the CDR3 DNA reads TGTGCCACCAGTGGGGCAGGGGGATCACACAATCAGCCCCAGCATTTT. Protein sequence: CATSGAGGSHNQPQHF.

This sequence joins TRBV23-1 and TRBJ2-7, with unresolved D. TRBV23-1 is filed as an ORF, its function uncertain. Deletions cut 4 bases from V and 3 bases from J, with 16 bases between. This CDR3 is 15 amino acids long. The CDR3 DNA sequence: TGCGCCAGCAGTCGGATGACGAGGTGGGTCTACGAGCAGTACGTC. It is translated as CASSRMTRWVYEQYV.

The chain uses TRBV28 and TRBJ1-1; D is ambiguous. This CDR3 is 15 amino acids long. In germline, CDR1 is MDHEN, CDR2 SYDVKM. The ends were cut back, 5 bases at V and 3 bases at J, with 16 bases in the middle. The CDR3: CASSIRASGDTEAFF. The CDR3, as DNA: TGTGCCAGCAGTATCCGGGCCTCCGGGGACACTGAAGCTTTCTTT.

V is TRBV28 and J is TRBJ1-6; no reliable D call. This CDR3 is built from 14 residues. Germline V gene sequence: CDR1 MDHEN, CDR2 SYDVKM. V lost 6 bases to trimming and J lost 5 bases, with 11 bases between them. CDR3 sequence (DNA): TGTGCCAGCAGCGTAACTGTGAATAATTCACCCCTCCACTTT. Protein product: CASSVTVNNSPLHF.

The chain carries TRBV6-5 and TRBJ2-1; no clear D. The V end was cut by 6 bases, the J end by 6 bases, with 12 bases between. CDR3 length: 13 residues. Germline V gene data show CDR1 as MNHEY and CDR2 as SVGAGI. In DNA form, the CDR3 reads TGTGCCAGCAGCCGACCGATATCCAATGAGCAGTTCTTC. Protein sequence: CASSRPISNEQFF.

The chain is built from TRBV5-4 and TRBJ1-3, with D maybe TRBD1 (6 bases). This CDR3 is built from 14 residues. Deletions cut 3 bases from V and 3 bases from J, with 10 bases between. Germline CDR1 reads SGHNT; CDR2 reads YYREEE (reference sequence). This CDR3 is CASSSGGLGNTIYF. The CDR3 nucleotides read TGTGCCAGCAGCTCGGGGGGCCTTGGAAACACCATATATTTT. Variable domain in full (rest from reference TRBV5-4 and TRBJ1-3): ETGVTQSPTHLIKTRGQQVTLRCSSQSGHNTVSWYQQALGQGPQFIFQYYREEENGRGNFPPRFSGLQFPNYSSELNVNALELDDSALYLCASSSGGLGNTIYFGEGSWLTVV.

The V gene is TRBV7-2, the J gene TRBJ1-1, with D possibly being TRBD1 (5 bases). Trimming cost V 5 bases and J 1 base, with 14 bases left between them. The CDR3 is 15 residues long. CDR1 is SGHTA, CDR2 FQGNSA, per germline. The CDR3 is CASSLYLDRNTEAFF. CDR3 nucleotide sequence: TGTGCCAGCAGCCTCTACCTTGACAGGAACACTGAAGCTTTCTTT.

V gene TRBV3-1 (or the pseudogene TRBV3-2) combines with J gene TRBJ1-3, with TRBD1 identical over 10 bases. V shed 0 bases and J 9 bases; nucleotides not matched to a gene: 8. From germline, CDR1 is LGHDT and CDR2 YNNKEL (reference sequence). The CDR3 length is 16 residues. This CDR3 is CASSQETGTGAPTIYF. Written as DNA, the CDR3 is TGTGCCAGCAGCCAAGAAACCGGGACAGGGGCCCCCACCATATATTTT.

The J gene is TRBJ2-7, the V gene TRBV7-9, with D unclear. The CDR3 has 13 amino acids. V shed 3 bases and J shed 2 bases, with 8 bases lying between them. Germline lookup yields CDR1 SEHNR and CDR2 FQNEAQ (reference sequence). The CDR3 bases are TGTGCCAGCAGCTTCCCCGGAGCCTACGAGCAGTACGTC. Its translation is CASSFPGAYEQYV.

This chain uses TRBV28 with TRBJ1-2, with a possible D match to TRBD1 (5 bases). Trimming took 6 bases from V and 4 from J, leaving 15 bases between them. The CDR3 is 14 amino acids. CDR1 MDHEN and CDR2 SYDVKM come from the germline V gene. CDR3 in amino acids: CASSQDSTLYGYTF. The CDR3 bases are TGTGCCAGCAGCCAAGACAGCACCCTCTATGGCTACACCTTC.

DNA for the CDR3: TGTGCCAGCAGTCCCTCGGACAGGGCTACAACTAATGAAAAACTGTTTTTT. Its translation is CASSPSDRATTNEKLFF. The chain is built from TRBV2 and TRBJ1-4; TRBD1 matches at 8 bases. CDR3 length equals 17 residues. Trimming cost V 5 bases and J 0 bases; bases outside gene matches: 8. CDR1 is SNHLY and CDR2 is FYNNEI in the germline V gene.

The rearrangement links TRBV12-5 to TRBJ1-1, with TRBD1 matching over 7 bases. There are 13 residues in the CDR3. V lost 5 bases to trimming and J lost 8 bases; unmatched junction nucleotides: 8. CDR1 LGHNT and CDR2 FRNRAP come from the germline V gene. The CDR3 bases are TGTGCTAGTGGTCATGAAGGGGGCGGAGAAGCTTTCTTT. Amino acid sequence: CASGHEGGGEAFF. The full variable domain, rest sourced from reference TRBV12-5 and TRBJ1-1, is DARVTQTPRHKVTEMGQEVTMRCQPILGHNTVFWYRQTMMQGLELLAYFRNRAPLDDSGMPKDRFSAEMPDATLATLKIQPSEPRDSAVYFCASGHEGGGEAFFGQGTRLTVV.